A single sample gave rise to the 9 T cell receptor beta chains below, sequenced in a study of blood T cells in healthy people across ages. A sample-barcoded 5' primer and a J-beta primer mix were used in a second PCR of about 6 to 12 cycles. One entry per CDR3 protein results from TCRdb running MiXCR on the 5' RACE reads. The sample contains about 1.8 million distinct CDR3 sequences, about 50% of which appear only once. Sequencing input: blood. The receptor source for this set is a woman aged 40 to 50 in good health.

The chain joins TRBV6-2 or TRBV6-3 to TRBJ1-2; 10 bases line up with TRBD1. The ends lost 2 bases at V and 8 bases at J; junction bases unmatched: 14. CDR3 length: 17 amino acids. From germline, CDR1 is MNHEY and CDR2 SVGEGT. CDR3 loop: CASSYEWTGGRRRGYTF. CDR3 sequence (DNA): TGTGCCAGCAGTTACGAGTGGACAGGGGGTCGGCGGAGAGGCTACACCTTC.

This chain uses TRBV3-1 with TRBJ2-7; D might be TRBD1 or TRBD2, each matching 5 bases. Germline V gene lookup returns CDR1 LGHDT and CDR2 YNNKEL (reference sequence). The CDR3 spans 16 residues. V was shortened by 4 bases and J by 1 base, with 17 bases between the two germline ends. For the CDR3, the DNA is TGTGCCAGCAGCCTAGACTCCGGGACCCCGTCCTACGAGCAGTACTTC. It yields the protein CASSLDSGTPSYEQYF.

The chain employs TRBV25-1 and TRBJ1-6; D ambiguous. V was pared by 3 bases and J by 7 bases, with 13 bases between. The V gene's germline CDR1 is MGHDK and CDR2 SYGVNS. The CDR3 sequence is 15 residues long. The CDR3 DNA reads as TGTGCCAGCAGTGATCTTTGGGAGAGGAATTCACCCCTCCACTTT. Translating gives CASSDLWERNSPLHF.

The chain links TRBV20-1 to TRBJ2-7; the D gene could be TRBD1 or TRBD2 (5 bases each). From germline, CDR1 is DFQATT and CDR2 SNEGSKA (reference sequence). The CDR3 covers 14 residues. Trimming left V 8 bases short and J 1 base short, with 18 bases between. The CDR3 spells CSFHHWDGSYEQYF. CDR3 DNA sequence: TGCAGTTTTCATCATTGGGACGGATCCTACGAGCAGTACTTC.

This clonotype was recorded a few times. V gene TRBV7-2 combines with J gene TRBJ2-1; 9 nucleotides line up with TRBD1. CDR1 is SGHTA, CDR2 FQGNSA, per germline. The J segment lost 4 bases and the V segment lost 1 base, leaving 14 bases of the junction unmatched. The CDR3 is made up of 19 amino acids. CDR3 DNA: TGTGCCAGCAGCTTAGTTTCGGGAGCACCGGGACAGGGTTACAATGAGCAGTTCTTC. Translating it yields CASSLVSGAPGQGYNEQFF. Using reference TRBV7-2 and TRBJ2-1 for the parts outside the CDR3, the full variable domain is GAGVSQSPSNKVTEKGKDVELRCDPISGHTALYWYRQSLGQGLEFLIYFQGNSAPDKSGLPSDRFSAERTGGSVSTLTIQRTQQEDSAVYLCASSLVSGAPGQGYNEQFFGPGTRLTVL.

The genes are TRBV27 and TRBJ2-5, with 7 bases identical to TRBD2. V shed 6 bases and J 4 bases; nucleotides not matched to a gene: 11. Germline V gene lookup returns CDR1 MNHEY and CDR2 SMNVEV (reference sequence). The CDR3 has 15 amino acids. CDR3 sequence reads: CASSLRAGRGETQYF. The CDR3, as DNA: TGTGCCAGCAGCCTCCGGGCAGGGAGGGGAGAGACCCAGTACTTC.

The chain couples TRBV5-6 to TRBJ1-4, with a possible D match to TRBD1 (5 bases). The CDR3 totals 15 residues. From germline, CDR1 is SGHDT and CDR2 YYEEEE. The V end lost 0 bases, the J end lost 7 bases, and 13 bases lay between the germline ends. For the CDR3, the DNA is TGTGCCAGCAGCTTGGGGAGGGGTCAGAGTGAAAAACTGTTTTTT. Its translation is CASSLGRGQSEKLFF.

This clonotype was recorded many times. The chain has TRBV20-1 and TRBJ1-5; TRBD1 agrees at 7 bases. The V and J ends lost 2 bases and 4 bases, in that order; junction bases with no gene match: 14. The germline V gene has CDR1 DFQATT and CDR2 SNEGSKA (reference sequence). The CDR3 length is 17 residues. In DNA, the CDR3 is TGCAGTGCTAGAAATTCGGCCACGGGACAGCCGAATCAGCCCCAGCATTTT. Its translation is CSARNSATGQPNQPQHF.

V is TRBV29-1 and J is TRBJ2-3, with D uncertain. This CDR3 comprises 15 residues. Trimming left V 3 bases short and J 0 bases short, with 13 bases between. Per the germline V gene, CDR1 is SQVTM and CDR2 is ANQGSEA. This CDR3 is CSVDAAPYSTDTQYF. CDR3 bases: TGCAGCGTTGACGCCGCTCCCTATAGCACAGATACGCAGTATTTT.